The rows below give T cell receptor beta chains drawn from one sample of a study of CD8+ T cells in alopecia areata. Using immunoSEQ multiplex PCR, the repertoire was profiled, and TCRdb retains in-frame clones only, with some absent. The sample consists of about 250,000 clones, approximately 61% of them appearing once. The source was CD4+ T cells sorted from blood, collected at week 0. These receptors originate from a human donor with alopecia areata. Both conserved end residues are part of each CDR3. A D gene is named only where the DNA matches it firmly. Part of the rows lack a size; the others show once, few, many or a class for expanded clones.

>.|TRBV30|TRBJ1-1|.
TGTGCCTGGGTGAACCGGGACAAGAACACTGAAGCTTTCTTT
CAWVNRDKNTEAFF
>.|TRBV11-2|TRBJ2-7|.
TGTGCCAGCAGCTCTCCCCGGGACACCTCCTACGAGCAGTACTTC
CASSSPRDTSYEQYF
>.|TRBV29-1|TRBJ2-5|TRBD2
TGCAGCGTCGGATCCGGGACTAGCGGGGGGACCACAGGGGCCCAGTACTTC
CSVGSGTSGGTTGAQYF
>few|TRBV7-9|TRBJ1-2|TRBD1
TGTGCCAGCAGCTTAGAATATGGGACAGGTGGCTACACCTTC
CASSLEYGTGGYTF
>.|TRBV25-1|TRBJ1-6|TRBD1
TGTGCCAGCAGCTCCTCCGGGACAGGGGTATCACCCCTCCACTTT
CASSSSGTGVSPLHF
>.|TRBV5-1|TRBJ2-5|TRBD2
TGCGCCAGCAGCTTGGGACTAGCCTACCCACAAGAGACCCAGTACTTC
CASSLGLAYPQETQYF
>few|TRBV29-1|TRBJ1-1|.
TGCAGCGCGGGGGTTGGAGAAGCTTTCTTT
CSAGVGEAFF
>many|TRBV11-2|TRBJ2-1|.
TGTGCCAGCAGCCTGACTACCTCCTACAATGAGCAGTTCTTC
CASSLTTSYNEQFF
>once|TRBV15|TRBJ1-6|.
TGTGCCACCAGCAGAGGTGGTGGGGACACACAACTCCACTTT
CATSRGGGDTQLHF
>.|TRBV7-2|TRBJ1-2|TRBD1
TGTGCCAGCAGCTCGGTGGGGACAGCCTATGGCTACACCTTC
CASSSVGTAYGYTF
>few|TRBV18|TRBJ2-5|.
TGTGCCAGCTCACAGGAAGAGACCCAGTACTTC
CASSQEETQYF
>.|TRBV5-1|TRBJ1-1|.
TGCGCCAGCAGCTTGGGAGACAGAGAGAACACTGAAGCTTTCTTT
CASSLGDRENTEAFF
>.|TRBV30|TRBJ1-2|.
TGTGCCTGGAGTGTGGGTCTTTATGGCTACACCTTC
CAWSVGLYGYTF
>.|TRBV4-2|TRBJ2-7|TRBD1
TGTGCCAGCAGCCAAGATGGACAGGCTCCCTACGAGCAGTACTTC
CASSQDGQAPYEQYF
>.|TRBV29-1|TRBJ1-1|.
TGCAGCGTTGAACTGCTAGTTGGCGCTTTCTTT
CSVELLVGAFF
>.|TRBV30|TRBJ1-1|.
TGTGCCTGGACTTTCGGACGGGGCCTGAACACTGAAGCTTTCTTT
CAWTFGRGLNTEAFF
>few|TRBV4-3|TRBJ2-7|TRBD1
TGCGCCAGCAGCGGGGACAGGGGTTCCGAGCAGTACTTC
CASSGDRGSEQYF
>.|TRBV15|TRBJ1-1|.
TGTGCCACCAGCAGAGATCGGAATCAGCCCACTGAAGCTTTCTTT
CATSRDRNQPTEAFF
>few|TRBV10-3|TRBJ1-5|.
TGTGCCATCAGTGAGGCAGGGGCACGCAATCAGCCCCAGCATTTT
CAISEAGARNQPQHF
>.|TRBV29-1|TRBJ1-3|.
TGCAGCGTTGGGGTCTCTGGAAACACCATATATTTT
CSVGVSGNTIYF
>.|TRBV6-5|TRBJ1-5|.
TGTGCCAGCAGTCACAGGGCGGGTCAGCCCCAGCATTTT
CASSHRAGQPQHF
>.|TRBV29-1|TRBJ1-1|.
TGCAGCGTTGAAAAGGGTCGTGCCACTGAAGCTTTCTTT
CSVEKGRATEAFF
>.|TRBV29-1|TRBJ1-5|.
TGCAGCGTTGAAGATCCAGGTCAGCCCCAGCATTTT
CSVEDPGQPQHF
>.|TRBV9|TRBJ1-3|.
TGTGCCAGCAGCGTAAGGGGGGACTCTGGAAACACCATATATTTT
CASSVRGDSGNTIYF
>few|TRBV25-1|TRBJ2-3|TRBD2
TGTGCCAGCAGTGACGTTCGGCGGGGGGGGCCCAGAGATACGCAGTATTTT
CASSDVRRGGPRDTQYF
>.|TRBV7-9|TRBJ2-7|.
TGTGCCAGCAGCTTATCGGTGGGGGCCTACGAGCAGTACTTC
CASSLSVGAYEQYF
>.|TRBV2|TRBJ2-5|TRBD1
TGTGCCAGCAGTCCTGTCACAGGGGGAGAGACCCAGTACTTC
CASSPVTGGETQYF
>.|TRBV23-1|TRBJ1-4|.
TGCGCCAGCAGTCAATCGGAAGGAAGAACTAATGAAAAACTGTTTTTT
CASSQSEGRTNEKLFF
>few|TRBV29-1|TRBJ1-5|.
TGCAGCGCTGTATCAGGGAGCAATCAGCCCCAGCATTTT
CSAVSGSNQPQHF
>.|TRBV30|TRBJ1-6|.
TGTGCCGGTTCCCTGGGGGTGGCCTATAATTCACCCCTCCACTTT
CAGSLGVAYNSPLHF
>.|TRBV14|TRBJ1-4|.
TGTGCCAGCCGACGGGCCCTTAATGAAAAACTGTTTTTT
CASRRALNEKLFF
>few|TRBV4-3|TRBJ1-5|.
TGCGCCAGCAGCCAACACCCGTCCCAGCCCCAGCATTTT
CASSQHPSQPQHF
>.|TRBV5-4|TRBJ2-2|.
TGTGCCAGCAGCGGTACCGGGGAGCTGTTTTTT
CASSGTGELFF
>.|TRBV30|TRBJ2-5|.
TGTGCCTGGAGTGTACAATCGGGGGCCGGGGAGACCCAGTACTTC
CAWSVQSGAGETQYF
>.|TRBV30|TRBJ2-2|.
TGTGCCTGGAGTCGGCAGTCATACACCGGGGAGCTGTTTTTT
CAWSRQSYTGELFF
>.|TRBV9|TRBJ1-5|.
TGTGCCAGCAGCGCGACGGGGGCGCACGAACAGCCCCAGCATTTT
CASSATGAHEQPQHF
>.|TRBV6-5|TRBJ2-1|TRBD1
TGTGCCAGCAGTTACCGGACAGGGGAAAGGAATGAGCAGTTCTTC
CASSYRTGERNEQFF
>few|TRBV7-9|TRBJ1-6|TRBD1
TGTGCCAGCAGCTTAGGGGACAGGGTTTATAATTCACCCCTCCACTTT
CASSLGDRVYNSPLHF
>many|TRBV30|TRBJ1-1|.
TGTGCCTGGAGTGTAACGGGTAGCCCTTTCACTGAAGCTTTCTTT
CAWSVTGSPFTEAFF
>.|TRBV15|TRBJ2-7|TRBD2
TGTGCCACCACCCTAGCGGGGGGTCCATACGAGCAGTACTTC
CATTLAGGPYEQYF
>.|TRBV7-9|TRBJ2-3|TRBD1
TGTGCCAGCAGCTTACGACAGGGGGGCACAGATACGCAGTATTTT
CASSLRQGGTDTQYF
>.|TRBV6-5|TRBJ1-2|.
TGTGCCAGCAGTTGGACCTCCTACTATGGCTACACCTTC
CASSWTSYYGYTF
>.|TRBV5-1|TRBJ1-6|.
TGCGCCAGCAGCTTGGTGGCAGCGCAATATAATTCACCCCTCCACTTT
CASSLVAAQYNSPLHF
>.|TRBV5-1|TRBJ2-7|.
TGCGCCAGCAGCTGGACAGATTTGTACGAGCAGTACTTC
CASSWTDLYEQYF
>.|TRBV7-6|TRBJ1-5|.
TGTGCCAGCAGCTTAGTTGTCGGTCAGGATCAGCCCCAGCATTTT
CASSLVVGQDQPQHF
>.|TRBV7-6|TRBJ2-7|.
TGTGCCAGCAGCTTAGGGCGGAACTACGAGCAGTACTTC
CASSLGRNYEQYF
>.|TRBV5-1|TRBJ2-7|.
TGCGCCAGCAACCCAAACAGGCGGGGATCCTCCTACGAGCAGTACTTC
CASNPNRRGSSYEQYF
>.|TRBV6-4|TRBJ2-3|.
TGTGCCAGCAGTGACTACACAGATACGCAGTATTTT
CASSDYTDTQYF
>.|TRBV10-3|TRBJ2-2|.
TGTGCCGTAGGAGGAAGCAGGGAGCTGTTTTTT
CAVGGSRELFF
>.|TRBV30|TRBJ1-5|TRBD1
TGTGCCTGGAGACAGGGGGGACTAAGCAATCAGCCCCAGCATTTT
CAWRQGGLSNQPQHF
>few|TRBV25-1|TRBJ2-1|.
TGTGCCAGCAGAGGAGTGGGTAGCCTCTGGGAGCAGTTCTTC
CASRGVGSLWEQFF
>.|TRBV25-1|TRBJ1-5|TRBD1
TGTGCCAGCAGTGACGGGACAGGGATTCAGCCCCAGCATTTT
CASSDGTGIQPQHF